This T cell receptor beta chain was captured in a study of shared T cell receptors in the human thymus. Method: immunoSEQ multiplex PCR; TCRdb's copy keeps in-frame clones and lacks some. In the table there are roughly 700,000 clones, 85% to 90% of which are singletons. CDR3 length: 12 amino acids. Germline CDR1 reads GTSNPN; CDR2 reads SVGIG (reference sequence). With 3 bases removed from V and 2 bases from J, the gap between germline ends came to 7 bases. The sample was also reused in another study, on human thymus T cells. That paper adds: Thymic material originated from resections removed in the course of corrective heart surgery. Related research found strongly overlapping thymic repertoires in unrelated individuals.

Material for sequencing was thymocytes. J is TRBJ1-2 and V is TRBV30, with D hard to call. This receptor was taken from a boy under two years old with a congenital heart defect. The CDR3 sequence is CAWRASNYGYTF. The CDR3 DNA reads TGTGCCTGGAGGGCTTCCAACTATGGCTACACCTTC.